These 23 T cell receptor beta chains were sequenced from one sample in a study of cytomegalovirus exposure and HLA in healthy donors. In the PCR, 60 Vbeta and 13 Jbeta primers were used. Profiled with immunoSEQ multiplex PCR; TCRdb holds only in-frame clones, not every one. The table records 150,000 to 200,000 clones, about four fifths of them present only once. Sequencing was done on a sample of PBMCs. These receptors were taken from a woman aged 30 to 39 in good health and CMV-seropositive.

The table lists this clone with many counts. V gene TRBV27 combines with J gene TRBJ1-1, with 8 positions matching TRBD1. V trimming: 6 bases; J trimming: 4 bases; junction bases outside the gene matches: 10. CDR3 length: 15 amino acids. Germline CDR1 MNHEY, CDR2 SMNVEV (reference sequence). CDR3 nucleotides: TGTGCCAGCAGGCCTTCCGGACAGGGCGGCACTGAAGCTTTCTTT. Translated, it gives CASRPSGQGGTEAFF.

The chain couples TRBV6-6 to TRBJ1-6, with D possibly being TRBD1 (5 bases). Per the germline V gene, CDR1 is MNHNY and CDR2 is SVGAGI (reference sequence). The CDR3 is 14 residues long. V gave up 6 bases and J gave up 0 bases, with 6 bases separating them. In DNA, the CDR3 is TGTGCCAGCAGAAGGGGCTCCTATAATTCACCCCTCCACTTT. As protein: CASRRGSYNSPLHF.

DNA of the CDR3: TGTGCCAGCAGCGTCGGACAGGGGAACTGGGACGAGCAGTACTTC. Translating it yields CASSVGQGNWDEQYF. V is TRBV7-9 and J is TRBJ2-7; 9 bases are shared with TRBD1. V shed 5 bases, J shed 5 bases, and the junction held 10 bases outside the gene matches. The CDR3 loop spans 15 amino acids. CDR1 SEHNR and CDR2 FQNEAQ come from the germline V gene (reference sequence).

The V and J genes are TRBV10-1 and TRBJ2-3, with D tentatively TRBD1 (5 bases). CDR3 length: 11 residues. Germline V CDR1 and CDR2: WNHNN, SYGVQD (reference sequence). V was clipped by 6 bases and J by 6 bases, with 7 bases between them. The CDR3 bases are TGCGCCAGCAGCTCAGGGGATACGCAGTATTTT. It is translated as CASSSGDTQYF.

The rearrangement joins TRBV19 to TRBJ1-2; 9 nucleotides line up with TRBD1. The CDR3 loop spans 15 amino acids. Trimming removed 5 bases from V and 7 bases from J; junction bases left unmatched: 11. In germline, CDR1 is LNHDA, CDR2 SQIVND (reference sequence). Here the CDR3 reads CASSPRSGTGSGYTF. Written as DNA, the CDR3 is TGTGCCAGTAGTCCGCGCTCCGGGACAGGGAGTGGCTACACCTTC. The variable domain in full, completed from reference TRBV19 and TRBJ1-2, reads DGGITQSPKYLFRKEGQNVTLSCEQNLNHDAMYWYRQDPGQGLRLIYYSQIVNDFQKGDIAEGYSVSREKKESFPLTVTSAQKNPTAFYLCASSPRSGTGSGYTFGSGTRLTVV.

This chain connects TRBV6-1 to TRBJ1-1; D gene ambiguous. Germline lookup yields CDR1 MNHNS and CDR2 SASEGT. Trimming cost V 6 bases and J 5 bases, with 13 bases left between them. The CDR3 extends over 13 amino acids. The CDR3: CASSPMSGTEAFF. CDR3 nucleotide sequence: TGTGCCAGCAGCCCTATGTCGGGGACTGAAGCTTTCTTT.

The rearrangement links TRBV7-8 to TRBJ2-5; tentatively, D is TRBD2 (5 bases). Per the germline V gene, CDR1 is SGHVS and CDR2 is FQNEAQ. V shed 2 bases and J shed 1 base, with 8 bases lying between them. CDR3 length equals 14 residues. CDR3 sequence: CASSLRRIQETQYF. Written as DNA, the CDR3 is TGTGCCAGCAGCTTACGGAGGATCCAAGAGACCCAGTACTTC.

The chain employs TRBV25-1 and TRBJ1-3; no clear D gene. Germline assignment: CDR1 MGHDK and CDR2 SYGVNS. The CDR3 has 14 residues. V lost 3 bases, J lost 4 bases, and 10 bases lay in between. CDR3 loop: CASSERWLGNTIYF. The CDR3, as DNA: TGTGCCAGCAGTGAGCGCTGGTTGGGAAACACCATATATTTT. Based on the CDR3 plus reference TRBV25-1 and TRBJ1-3, the full variable domain is EADIYQTPRYLVIGTGKKITLECSQTMGHDKMYWYQQDPGMELHLIHYSYGVNSTEKGDLSSESTVSRIRTEHFPLTLESARPSHTSQYLCASSERWLGNTIYFGEGSWLTVV.

In this sample, this clone turned up a few times. The rearrangement joins TRBV6-1 to TRBJ1-1, with a possible D match to TRBD1 (5 bases). This CDR3 region has 13 residues. CDR1 is MNHNS, CDR2 SASEGT, per germline. V was pared by 3 bases and J by 2 bases, with 7 bases between. This chain's CDR3 is CASSDQGNTEAFF. In nucleotides, the CDR3 is TGTGCCAGCAGTGACCAGGGAAACACTGAAGCTTTCTTT.

On this clone itself: One junction end does not reproduce the germline sequence, and a read error may be involved. CDR3 protein: CASRAGPNTEELFF. CDR3 nucleotides: TGTGCCAGCCGGGCAGGGCCGAACACCGAGGAGCTGTTTTTT. The chain has TRBV27 and TRBJ2-2; the D gene is possibly TRBD1 (5 bases). The V gene's germline CDR1 is MNHEY and CDR2 SMNVEV (reference sequence). The CDR3 loop spans 14 amino acids.

V and J are TRBV29-1 and TRBJ2-7, with 9 nucleotides matching TRBD1. In germline, CDR1 is SQVTM, CDR2 ANQGSEA. The CDR3 is made up of 13 amino acids. With V trimmed by 6 bases and J by 4 bases, 7 bases remained unmatched. The CDR3 reads CSVGGTGLYEQYF. The CDR3 DNA follows: TGCAGCGTGGGCGGGACAGGGCTTTACGAGCAGTACTTC.

The chain employs TRBV27 and TRBJ1-5, with a weak D call TRBD1 (6 bases). The CDR3 length is 13 residues. The germline V gene has CDR1 MNHEY and CDR2 SMNVEV (reference sequence). Deletions cut 3 bases from V and 7 bases from J, with 10 bases between. CDR3 nucleotide sequence: TGTGCCAGCAGTTTCAGGGGCGGCCAGCCCCAGCATTTT. Protein: CASSFRGGQPQHF.

This rearrangement joins TRBV5-5 to TRBJ1-3; perhaps TRBD1 as D (5 bases). With 3 bases removed from V and 0 bases from J, the gap between germline ends came to 19 bases. Germline CDR1 reads SGHKS; CDR2 reads YYEKEE (reference sequence). The CDR3 has 18 amino acids. CDR3 amino acids: CASSSQRGGRHSGNTIYF. The CDR3 bases are TGTGCCAGCAGCTCTCAGCGGGGCGGGCGGCACTCTGGAAACACCATATATTTT.

The V call is TRBV28, the J call TRBJ2-5, with 9 nucleotides matching TRBD2. With V trimmed by 6 bases and J by 4 bases, 3 bases remained unmatched. Germline V gives CDR1 MDHEN, CDR2 SYDVKM. The CDR3 length is 13 residues. For the CDR3, the DNA is TGTGCCAGCAGGGCGGGAGGGTTAGAGACCCAGTACTTC. This encodes CASRAGGLETQYF.

The J gene is TRBJ1-4, the V gene TRBV7-9, with D unclear. Trimming cost V 1 base and J 4 bases, with 10 bases left between them. CDR1 is SEHNR, CDR2 FQNEAQ, per germline (reference sequence). There are 15 residues in the CDR3. The CDR3 coding sequence is TGTGCCAGCAGCTTAGGACAAGTGTTTAATGAAAAACTGTTTTTT. It specifies CASSLGQVFNEKLFF.

This chain connects TRBV11-3 to TRBJ2-2, with D uncertain. There are 14 residues in the CDR3. Per the germline V gene, CDR1 is SGHNT and CDR2 is YENEEA. V was shortened by 3 bases and J by 4 bases, with 9 bases between the two germline ends. The CDR3 loop reads CASSFVRGTGELFF. The CDR3 DNA sequence: TGTGCCAGCAGCTTCGTTCGCGGCACCGGGGAGCTGTTTTTT.

The gene calls are TRBV27 and TRBJ2-1; TRBD1 is a possible D gene (6 bases). V gave up 3 bases and J gave up 6 bases, with 9 bases separating them. The CDR3 consists of 13 residues. The V gene's germline CDR1 is MNHEY and CDR2 SMNVEV (reference sequence). CDR3 DNA sequence: TGTGCCAGCAGTTTTCTGGGGGCCAATGAGCAGTTCTTC. Amino acids: CASSFLGANEQFF.

This clone was recorded only once. CDR3 DNA: TGTGCCAGCAGCTTAGGGCAGGGTGTGGAAGAGACCCAGTACTTC. Protein product: CASSLGQGVEETQYF. The chain is built from TRBV11-3 and TRBJ2-5; perhaps TRBD1 as D (5 bases). With 1 base removed from V and 3 bases from J, the gap between germline ends came to 12 bases. The germline V gene encodes CDR1 SGHNT and CDR2 YENEEA. CDR3 length: 15 amino acids.

In regard to this clone: At one boundary the junction diverges from the germline segment, which might be a read error. The chain employs TRBV7-9 and TRBJ2-3; TRBD2 aligns across 16 bases. Looked up from germline, CDR1 is SEHNR and CDR2 is FQNEAQ (reference sequence). This CDR3 has 19 residues. The CDR3 sequence: CSSSRGTSGRALVTDTQYF. Written as DNA, the CDR3 is TGTTCCAGCAGCCGGGGGACTAGCGGGAGGGCCCTTGTAACAGATACGCAGTATTTT.

The chain combines TRBV5-6 with TRBJ2-7; 8 bases fit TRBD1. There are 16 residues in the CDR3. V lost 4 bases to trimming and J lost 4 bases; unmatched junction nucleotides: 13. Germline assignment: CDR1 SGHDT and CDR2 YYEEEE. CDR3 DNA: TGTGCCAGCAGCACCAATACAGGGGGTATTCCGTACGAGCAGTACTTC. It specifies CASSTNTGGIPYEQYF.

CDR3 bases: TGTGCCAGCAGCTTGGTAGGGACAGGGTACGAGCAGTACTTC. It specifies CASSLVGTGYEQYF. J is TRBJ2-7 and V is TRBV5-6; TRBD1 aligns across 9 bases. From germline, CDR1 is SGHDT and CDR2 YYEEEE. The CDR3 has 14 residues. The V and J ends lost 0 bases and 4 bases, in that order; junction bases with no gene match: 2. Variable domain in full (rest from reference TRBV5-6 and TRBJ2-7): DAGVTQSPTHLIKTRGQQVTLRCSPKSGHDTVSWYQQALGQGPQFIFQYYEEEERQRGNFPDRFSGHQFPNYSSELNVNALLLGDSALYLCASSLVGTGYEQYFGPGTRLTVT.

The V and J genes are TRBV4-1 and TRBJ1-2; TRBD1 matches 8 bases. The CDR3 runs to 14 residues. V lost 5 bases and J lost 4; bases outside the gene matches: 6. The germline V gene encodes CDR1 MGHRA and CDR2 YSYEKL. CDR3 loop: CASSSGQGAYGYTF. CDR3 in DNA: TGCGCCAGCAGCTCAGGACAGGGTGCCTATGGCTACACCTTC.

Note on this clone: A read error may account for a junction end that differs from germline. CDR3 sequence: CASSLGLGYQETQYF. The CDR3 bases are TGTGCTAGCAGCTTGGGACTAGGGTACCAAGAGACCCAGTACTTC. V gene TRBV7-7 combines with J gene TRBJ2-5; TRBD2 matches at 8 bases. Per germline, CDR1 SSHAT and CDR2 FNYEAQ (reference sequence). The CDR3 has 15 amino acids.